This T cell receptor beta chain was recorded in a study of Ad26.COV2.S vaccination and SARS-CoV-2 variants (dated by TCRdb to the early 2020s). About the study as a whole: Vaccine-arm donors were drawn from COV1001, a multicentre, randomized, double-blind, placebo-controlled phase I-IIa trial of Ad26.COV2.S in healthy adults. Participants in the trial were split at random into five groups of five each, receiving low-dose or high-dose Ad26.COV2.S once or twice, or else placebo on both occasions. A total of about 30 samples were included in the TCR-sequenced set, comprising about 20 Ad26.COV2.S vaccine recipients, 5 placebo recipients and 8 SARS-CoV-2 convalescent individuals. Blinding of investigators to trial group allocation was maintained during experiments and outcome assessment. TCRbeta repertoire sequencing was used to assess the specificity and breadth of SARS-CoV-2-reactive T cell receptors after Ad26.COV2.S vaccination. Ad26.COV2.S was administered intramuscularly at a dose of 5x10^10 or 1x10^11 viral particles, either as one shot or as two shots given 56 days apart.

The immunoSEQ Assay was the method used to sequence TCRbeta CDR3 regions. After extraction, genomic DNA underwent amplification by bias-controlled multiplex PCR, followed by high-throughput sequencing. In the paper's pipeline: To quantify the absolute abundance of each unique TCRbeta CDR3 region, sequences were collapsed and filtered. T cell fraction was estimated by normalizing TCRbeta template counts to usable DNA, which was measured by amplifying reference genes present in all nucleated cells. Repertoire TCRs were annotated as SARS-CoV-2-specific when V gene, CDR3 amino acid sequence and J gene were exactly matched to a known reactive TCR set. The reference SARS-CoV-2 TCR set was derived from MIRA and filtered for enrichment in COVID-19-positive ImmuneCODE repertoires, a step that removed public or cross-reactive TCRs. Using the MIRA antigens, annotated TCRs were further analysed by specific ORF or by position within an ORF. Depth was the summed frequency of annotated unique rearrangements, while breadth was defined as annotated unique rearrangements over total unique productive rearrangements. Group comparisons of TCR breadth used two-sided Wilcoxon rank-sum tests. TCRdb holds this immuneACCESS table with in-frame rearrangements only. Some clones are missing; in checked studies, unresolved V genes explain under half, and the rest has no known cause. That table supplies the V and J calls and clone size; D and trimming were determined from the DNA. The sample table holds about 330,000 clones, of which almost 90% were seen once. Approximately 5% of the sample goes to the ten largest clones.

The sample's treatment or condition label, decoded: 19 received Ad26.COV2.S at low or high dose, single or two shots; about 5 received placebo; per-sample allocation not given. Repertoires of vaccine and placebo recipients were sequenced from samples taken on day 63 after the first injection. Between 29 July and 7 August 2020, Cohort 1b enrolled about two dozen adults aged 18-55 years at one site in Boston, USA. Ad26.COV2.S was a replication-incompetent adenovirus type 26 vector expressing a prefusion-stabilized SARS-CoV-2 spike protein from the original Wuhan strain. Based on the germline V gene, the CDR1 and CDR2 sequences are MNHEY and SVGAGI. V sheds 4 bases and J sheds 3 bases, leaving 13 bases between their ends. The CDR3 goes from the cysteine to the phenylalanine over 15 residues. Here the CDR3 DNA is all that survives: 45 bases in frame from base 1. Worth noting for this clone: Its target antigen remains unknown. No base quality information exists; no much larger clone differs at one position.

Results and caveats for the whole study, not just this receptor: Non-spike TCR breadth was comparable between vaccine and placebo recipients, consistent with the vaccine containing only spike. The study lacked the statistical power to compare responses across vaccine doses or regimens. Spike-specific TCR breadth was higher in Ad26.COV2.S recipients than in placebo recipients (P = 0.0014). Substantial breadth of spike-specific CD8+ and CD4+ T cell responses was reported after vaccination. The authors noted that the TCR breadth and depth analyses may have underestimated total T cell responses.

The sample consisted of peripheral blood, taken in a trial of Ad26.COV2.S vaccine versus placebo. This clonotype originated in a person aged 18-60 years who received the Ad26.COV2.S COVID-19 vaccine or a placebo. This receptor chain uses TRBV6-5 and TRBJ1-5, and possibly TRBD1, on 6 matching bases. The nucleotide sequence reads TGTGCCAGCAGTTCGGAGGGGGGCAACAATCAGCCCCAGCATTTT. It specifies CASSSEGGNNQPQHF.